Each of the 32 T cell receptor beta chains below was sequenced from the same sample in a study of blood T cell repertoires in COVID-19. Only in-frame clones appear in the TCRdb table, and some are missing; sequencing was by immunoSEQ multiplex PCR. The sample consists of a few hundred thousand clones, around 89% of them appearing once. Sequenced: peripheral blood. The receptors derive from a man aged 70 or older with acute or convalescent COVID-19.

CDR3 sequence: CASTFRAYPEAFF. CDR3 DNA: TGTGCCAGCACCTTCCGCGCGTATCCTGAAGCTTTCTTT. The chain combines TRBV5-6 with TRBJ1-1; no reliable D call. The CDR3 has 13 amino acids. CDR1 and CDR2 from the germline V gene are SGHDT and YYEEEE. Trimming cost V 6 bases and J 6 bases, with 15 bases left between them.

This CDR3 is CASSLRQGIPYEQYF. CDR3 nucleotides: TGTGCCAGCAGCTTAAGGCAGGGGATACCCTACGAGCAGTACTTC. The J gene is TRBJ2-7, the V gene TRBV7-2; the D gene is possibly TRBD1 (6 bases). CDR3 size: 15 residues. Germline-derived CDR1 and CDR2 are SGHTA and FQGNSA. The V end was cut by 2 bases, the J end by 2 bases, with 13 bases between.

V and J are TRBV6-6 and TRBJ2-3; weak D call: TRBD2 (6 bases). Trimming stripped 8 bases from V and 1 base from J, with 10 bases between. The CDR3 spans 13 residues. In germline, CDR1 is MNHNY, CDR2 SVGAGI (reference sequence). CDR3 coding DNA: TGTGCCAGCGGTAGCGGACGCACAGATACGCAGTATTTT. Amino acid sequence: CASGSGRTDTQYF.

This rearrangement joins TRBV3-1 (or the pseudogene TRBV3-2) to TRBJ2-2, with 9 nucleotides matching TRBD1. The ends lost 3 bases at V and 6 bases at J; junction bases unmatched: 8. CDR3 length: 16 residues. CDR1 is LGHDT and CDR2 is YNNKEL in the germline V gene (reference sequence). DNA for the CDR3: TGTGCCAGCAGCCATTCACAGGGGGCAGGTGCCGGGGAGCTGTTTTTT. It encodes CASSHSQGAGAGELFF.

V is TRBV5-1 and J is TRBJ2-7; TRBD2 matches 7 bases. V lost 2 bases and J lost 0; bases outside the gene matches: 8. The germline CDR1 and CDR2 sequences are SGHRS and YFSETQ. This CDR3 is built from 16 residues. The CDR3 region is CASSFYLGGSSYEQYF. The CDR3 nucleotides are TGCGCCAGCAGCTTTTACCTAGGCGGGAGCTCCTACGAGCAGTACTTC.

The rearrangement links TRBV5-6 to TRBJ1-2; TRBD1 matches at 7 bases. From germline, CDR1 is SGHDT and CDR2 YYEEEE. The CDR3 length is 14 residues. J lost 4 bases, V lost 6 bases, and 9 bases had no gene match. The CDR3: CASNREGASYGYTF. The CDR3 coding sequence is TGTGCCAGCAACAGAGAGGGGGCTTCCTATGGCTACACCTTC.

The J gene is TRBJ1-5, the V gene TRBV11-3; D unclear. Germline assignment: CDR1 SGHNT and CDR2 YENEEA. Trimming cost V 6 bases and J 0 bases, with 9 bases left between them. The CDR3 has 14 residues. CDR3: CASREVHSNQPQHF. CDR3 DNA: TGTGCCAGCAGAGAGGTGCATAGCAATCAGCCCCAGCATTTT.

The V gene is TRBV5-1, the J gene TRBJ1-6; 9 positions match TRBD1. Germline lookup yields CDR1 SGHRS and CDR2 YFSETQ. V was clipped by 4 bases and J by 6 bases; unmatched bases: 2. This CDR3 region has 14 residues. CDR3 nucleotide sequence: TGCGCCAGCAGCGAGGGACAGGGTAATTCACCCCTCCACTTT. Protein: CASSEGQGNSPLHF. The full variable domain, in which reference TRBV5-1 and TRBJ1-6 provide the parts outside the CDR3, is KAGVTQTPRYLIKTRGQQVTLSCSPISGHRSVSWYQQTPGQGLQFLFEYFSETQRNKGNFPGRFSGRQFSNSRSEMNVSTLELGDSALYLCASSEGQGNSPLHFGNGTRLTVT.

The chain carries TRBV2 and TRBJ2-1; the D is unclear. CDR3 length: 16 amino acids. Germline V gene sequence: CDR1 SNHLY, CDR2 FYNNEI. V lost 2 bases to trimming and J lost 5 bases, with 16 bases between them. CDR3 nucleotide sequence: TGTGCCAGCAGTGAATCGGCTAGAGCCACACACAATGAGCAGTTCTTC. Amino acids: CASSESARATHNEQFF.

The chain has TRBV7-2 and TRBJ1-1; no firm D call. CDR1 is SGHTA, CDR2 FQGNSA, per germline. CDR3 length: 15 amino acids. Trimming removed 5 bases at V and 7 bases at J, with 20 bases between. CDR3 residues: CASSARREERGEAFF. The CDR3 DNA reads as TGTGCCAGCAGCGCCAGACGGGAGGAGAGAGGTGAAGCTTTCTTT.

In its sample, this clone was seen once. The genes are TRBV18 and TRBJ2-3; 11 bases agree with TRBD1. The germline V gene has CDR1 KGHSH and CDR2 LQKENI. The CDR3 length is 15 residues. J lost 4 bases, V lost 4 bases, and 4 bases had no gene match. The CDR3 sequence is CASSRTGGNPDTQYF. CDR3 DNA sequence: TGTGCCAGCTCACGGACAGGGGGCAATCCAGATACGCAGTATTTT.

CDR3 amino acids: CASSYRQGAVDEKLFF. The CDR3 nucleotides are TGTGCCAGCAGTTACCGACAGGGGGCTGTTGATGAAAAACTGTTTTTT. The genes are TRBV6-2 or TRBV6-3 and TRBJ1-4, with TRBD1 matching 10 bases. The germline gives CDR1 MNHEY, CDR2 SVGEGT. The CDR3 runs to 16 residues. J was trimmed by 6 bases and V by 2 bases; bases with no gene match: 6.

V is TRBV5-1 and J is TRBJ2-7, with a tentative D call TRBD2 (5 bases). In germline, CDR1 is SGHRS, CDR2 YFSETQ. Trimming shortened V by 2 bases and J by 8 bases, and 17 bases separated the two germline ends. CDR3 length: 14 residues. The CDR3 region has the DNA TGCGCCAGCAGCTTATCGAGCGGTTCTAGAAAGCAGTACTTC. It translates to CASSLSSGSRKQYF.

The chain carries TRBV2 and TRBJ2-5; unclear D gene. V lost 6 bases to trimming and J lost 5 bases, with 13 bases between them. Germline V gene data show CDR1 as SNHLY and CDR2 as FYNNEI. CDR3 length equals 13 residues. CDR3 loop: CASRNPTEETQYF. The CDR3 DNA is TGTGCCAGCAGGAACCCCACCGAGGAGACCCAGTACTTC.

This chain connects TRBV11-2 to TRBJ2-7; TRBD2 agrees at 9 bases. CDR1 is SGHAT and CDR2 is FQNNGV in the germline V gene. The ends lost 5 bases at V and 7 bases at J; junction bases unmatched: 12. The CDR3 sequence is 15 residues long. CDR3 coding DNA: TGTGCCAGCAGCCCAGCAGCGGGAGGTCCATGGGAGCAGTACTTC. Protein product: CASSPAAGGPWEQYF.

The V and J genes are TRBV6-1 and TRBJ1-1; tentatively, D is TRBD1 (5 bases). Germline assignment: CDR1 MNHNS and CDR2 SASEGT. V was pared by 3 bases and J by 4 bases, with 9 bases between. CDR3 length equals 13 residues. CDR3 bases: TGTGCCAGCAGTGACAGGGTCGGCACTGAAGCTTTCTTT. Its protein is CASSDRVGTEAFF.

The chain has TRBV3-1 (or the pseudogene TRBV3-2) and TRBJ1-1; the match to TRBD1 covers 8 bases. V gave up 5 bases and J gave up 6 bases; unmatched junction bases: 11. This CDR3 is 15 amino acids long. The germline CDR1 and CDR2 sequences are LGHDT and YNNKEL (reference sequence). DNA of the CDR3: TGTGCCAGCAGCTACCCGGGCAGGGGGCACTCTGAAGCTTTCTTT. Translating it yields CASSYPGRGHSEAFF.

The V and J genes are TRBV19 and TRBJ1-1, with 7 bases matching TRBD1. The V gene end was trimmed by 8 bases and the J gene end by 1 base; junction bases not matched to a gene: 13. Per the germline V gene, CDR1 is LNHDA and CDR2 is SQIVND (reference sequence). The CDR3 length is 16 residues. CDR3 loop: CASLSLPGQQNTEAFF. The CDR3 DNA reads TGTGCCAGTCTCTCGTTGCCGGGACAGCAGAACACTGAAGCTTTCTTT.

The chain has TRBV5-4 and TRBJ2-1, with D maybe TRBD1 (5 bases). Per the germline V gene, CDR1 is SGHNT and CDR2 is YYREEE (reference sequence). Trimming removed 1 base at V and 4 bases at J, with 12 bases between. CDR3 length: 15 amino acids. This CDR3 reads CASSLSTTAYNEQFF. CDR3 nucleotide sequence: TGTGCCAGCAGCTTGTCGACGACAGCATACAATGAGCAGTTCTTC.

The rearrangement links TRBV7-3 to TRBJ2-1; D possibly corresponds to TRBD1 (6 bases). CDR3 length: 16 amino acids. Looked up from germline, CDR1 is SGHTA and CDR2 is FQGTGA. Trimming shortened V by 2 bases and J by 4 bases, and 15 bases separated the two germline ends. This chain's CDR3 is CASSLGGPAGYNEQFF. The CDR3 DNA reads TGTGCCAGCAGCTTAGGGGGCCCTGCGGGTTACAATGAGCAGTTCTTC.

The chain employs TRBV18 and TRBJ1-3; no clear D. The CDR3 length is 20 residues. V lost 2 bases and J 0 bases, leaving 23 bases between the germline ends. Germline CDR1 KGHSH, CDR2 LQKENI. The CDR3, as DNA: TGTGCCAGCTCACCATTATCCGGCTCAGGATTCCTAAGCTCTGGAAACACCATATATTTT. Translating gives CASSPLSGSGFLSSGNTIYF. The complete variable domain, with remaining parts taken from reference TRBV18 and TRBJ1-3, reads NAGVMQNPRHLVRRRGQEARLRCSPMKGHSHVYWYRQLPEEGLKFMVYLQKENIIDESGMPKERFSAEFPKEGPSILRIQQVVRGDSAAYFCASSPLSGSGFLSSGNTIYFGEGSWLTVV.

This rearrangement joins TRBV21-1 to TRBJ1-1; the listed D gene, TRBD1, was not tested against the DNA. TRBV21-1 is a pseudogene locus. The CDR3 spans 16 residues. The CDR3 DNA sequence: TGTGCCAGCAGCCTAAAGGGAAGGGGGCGGAACACTGAAGCTTTCTTT. Residues: CASSLKGRGRNTEAFF.

The rearrangement joins TRBV4-2 to TRBJ1-2; D perhaps matches TRBD1 (6 bases). Between the trimmed V and J ends, which lost 1 base and 4 bases, there was a span of 19 bases. The CDR3 has 17 amino acids. Germline values: CDR1 LGHNA, CDR2 YNFKEQ. This CDR3 is CASSQGLGDNVGYGYTF. DNA of the CDR3: TGTGCCAGCAGCCAAGGGTTGGGGGACAATGTCGGCTATGGCTACACCTTC.

The CDR3 coding sequence is TGTGCCAGCAGCGTAGCCGGGAGGGGTCCAGATACGCAGTATTTT. Amino acids: CASSVAGRGPDTQYF. The chain links TRBV9 to TRBJ2-3; 8 bases map to TRBD2. CDR1 is SGDLS and CDR2 is YYNGEE in the germline V gene. The CDR3 runs to 15 residues. V shed 0 bases, J shed 4 bases, and the junction held 4 bases outside the gene matches.

This clone came up a few times. The chain joins TRBV3-1 (or the pseudogene TRBV3-2) to TRBJ2-1, with 16 bases identical to TRBD2. The CDR3 totals 19 residues. Germline trimming cut 3 bases from V and 7 bases from J; bases unmatched to any gene: 12. CDR1 is LGHDT, CDR2 YNNKEL, per germline (reference sequence). The CDR3 spells CASSHYLGGTSGRGNEQFF. CDR3 nucleotide sequence: TGTGCCAGCAGCCATTATTTGGGAGGGACTAGCGGGAGGGGGAATGAGCAGTTCTTC.

Details on this clone: The sample holds other DNA sequences that translate to the same CDR3. This sequence joins TRBV29-1 and TRBJ2-7, with 9 bases matching TRBD2. The V segment lost 3 bases and the J segment 4 bases; nucleotides outside the gene matches: 1. The CDR3 covers 12 residues. The germline gives CDR1 SQVTM, CDR2 ANQGSEA. The CDR3 here is CSVEAGGYEQYF. In DNA, the CDR3 is TGCAGCGTTGAGGCGGGAGGGTACGAGCAGTACTTC.

Only one count was recorded for this clone. The rearrangement joins TRBV5-6 to TRBJ1-2, with 8 bases identical to TRBD1. CDR1 is SGHDT, CDR2 YYEEEE, per germline. V gave up 0 bases and J gave up 8 bases; unmatched junction bases: 3. The CDR3 has 13 amino acids. CDR3 in amino acids: CASSLAQGAGYTF. CDR3 DNA: TGTGCCAGCAGCTTGGCCCAGGGGGCGGGCTACACCTTC.

This clone was counted a few times. This rearrangement joins TRBV2 to TRBJ2-7; 8 bases map to TRBD1. With V trimmed by 11 bases and J by 3 bases, 12 bases remained unmatched. Germline loops: CDR1 SNHLY, CDR2 FYNNEI. This CDR3 is built from 14 residues. The CDR3 sequence: CASSSGTGSYEQYF. DNA for the CDR3: TGTGCCTCCTCCTCCGGGACAGGCAGCTACGAGCAGTACTTC.

V usage is TRBV12-3 or TRBV12-4 and J usage is TRBJ2-3; D gene uncertain. Trimming took off 5 bases at V and 2 bases at J, with 8 bases between the two ends. The CDR3 has 13 amino acids. The CDR3: CASSLDFTDTQYF. The CDR3 coding sequence is TGTGCCAGCAGTCTCGACTTCACAGATACGCAGTATTTT.

This chain links TRBV7-8 with TRBJ1-4, with D maybe TRBD1 (6 bases). V lost 6 bases to trimming and J lost 13 bases, with 21 bases between them. Germline V CDR1 and CDR2: SGHVS, FQNEAQ. The CDR3 runs 14 residues. This chain's CDR3 is CASSLDSQGRRLFF. CDR3 nucleotides: TGTGCCAGCAGTCTAGATTCACAGGGCCGCCGACTGTTTTTT.

This chain joins TRBV24-1 and TRBJ2-3; D not resolved. V was clipped by 4 bases and J by 2 bases, with 3 bases between them. This CDR3 region has 12 residues. The germline CDR1 and CDR2 sequences are KGHDR and SFDVKD. The CDR3 nucleotides are TGTGCCACCAGTGAGTACACAGATACGCAGTATTTT. It encodes CATSEYTDTQYF.

This clone showed up just once. The chain carries TRBV5-4 and TRBJ1-1; perhaps TRBD1 as D (5 bases). V was clipped by 3 bases and J by 8 bases, with 17 bases between them. Per the germline V gene, CDR1 is SGHNT and CDR2 is YYREEE (reference sequence). The CDR3 has 14 residues. The CDR3 spells CASSSLGQGTEAFF. CDR3 nucleotide sequence: TGTGCCAGCAGCTCCCTAGGTCAGGGAACCGAAGCTTTCTTT.